The source of this T cell receptor (beta chain) is a study of blood T cells in healthy people across ages. This clonotype was observed a handful of times. Its antigen remains unknown. Each sample used at least 7 million PBMCs. Germline V gene data show CDR1 as MDHEN and CDR2 as SYDVKM. CDR3 length: 15 amino acids. J lost 10 bases, V lost 4 bases, and 6 bases had no gene match. Alongside a J-beta primer mix, a sample-barcoded 5' primer served in a second PCR lasting roughly 6 to 11 cycles. TCRdb used MiXCR to reprocess the 5' RACE reads, holding one entry per CDR3 protein. The sample records 1.5 million to 1.8 million distinct CDR3 sequences, approximately 39% being singletons. General study points: Across samples, TCR beta diversity tracked strongly with naive T cell percentage. Diversity was higher, and naive CD4+ cells more numerous, in long-lived donors than in aged donors. Observed TCR beta diversity per million T cells went down as age went up. This fall followed a roughly linear course with age.

Input material: blood. The sequence derives from a woman in her late teens or twenties in good health. The V and J genes are TRBV28 and TRBJ2-1; 14 positions match TRBD2. This CDR3 reads CASSSRLAGGREQFF. DNA of the CDR3: TGTGCCAGCAGTTCCAGACTAGCGGGAGGGAGGGAGCAGTTCTTC. Full variable domain (outside the CDR3, taken from reference TRBV28 and TRBJ2-1): DVKVTQSSRYLVKRTGEKVFLECVQDMDHENMFWYRQDPGLGLRLIYFSYDVKMKEKGDIPEGYSVSREKKERFSLILESASTNQTSMYLCASSSRLAGGREQFFGPGTRLTVL.